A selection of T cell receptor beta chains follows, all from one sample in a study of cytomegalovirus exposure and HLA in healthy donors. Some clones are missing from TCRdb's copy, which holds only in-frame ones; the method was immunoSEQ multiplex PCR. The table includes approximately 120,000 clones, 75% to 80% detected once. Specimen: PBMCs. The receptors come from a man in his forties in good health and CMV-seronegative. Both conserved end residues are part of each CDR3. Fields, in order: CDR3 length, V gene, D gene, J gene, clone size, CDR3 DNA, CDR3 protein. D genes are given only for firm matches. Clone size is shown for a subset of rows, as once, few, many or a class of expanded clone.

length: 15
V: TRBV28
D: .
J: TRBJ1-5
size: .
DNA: TGTGCCAGCAGTGGGGCAAGAATACAGGGACAGCCCCAGCATTTT
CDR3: CASSGARIQGQPQHF

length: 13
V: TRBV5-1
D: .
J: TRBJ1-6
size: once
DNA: TGCGCCAGCGGTCGGACAGAAGATTCACCCCTCCACTTT
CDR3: CASGRTEDSPLHF

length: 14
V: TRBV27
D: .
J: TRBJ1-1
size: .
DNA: TGTGCCAGCAGTTTTCTACGGGAAACCTCTGAAGCTTTCTTT
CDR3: CASSFLRETSEAFF

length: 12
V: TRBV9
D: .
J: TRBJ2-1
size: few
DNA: TGTGCCAGCAGCGTATTGGCTGGCGAGCAGTTCTTC
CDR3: CASSVLAGEQFF

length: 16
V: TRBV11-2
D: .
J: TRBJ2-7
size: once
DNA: TGTGCCAGCAGCTTAGGTCCTAATCCCACAGGTTACGAGCAGTACTTC
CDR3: CASSLGPNPTGYEQYF

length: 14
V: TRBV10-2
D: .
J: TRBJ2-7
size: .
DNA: TGCGCCAGCAGACAAGACAGTTTTACCTACGAGCAGTACTTC
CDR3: CASRQDSFTYEQYF

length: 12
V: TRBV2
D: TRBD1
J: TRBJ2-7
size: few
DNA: TGTGCCAGCTTGACAGGGCAGGGCGAGCAGTACTTC
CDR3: CASLTGQGEQYF

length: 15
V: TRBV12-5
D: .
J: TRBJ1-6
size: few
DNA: TGTGCTAGTGCCCAATCGGGCAGGGTGGGTTCACCCCTCCACTTT
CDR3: CASAQSGRVGSPLHF

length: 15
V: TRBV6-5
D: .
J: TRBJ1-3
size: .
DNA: TGTGCCAGCAGTATGGGGGGGGCGCCTGGAAACACCATATATTTT
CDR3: CASSMGGAPGNTIYF

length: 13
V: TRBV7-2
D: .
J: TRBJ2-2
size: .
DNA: TGTGCCAGCAGCTACGGTCTATCCGGGGAGCTGTTTTTT
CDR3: CASSYGLSGELFF

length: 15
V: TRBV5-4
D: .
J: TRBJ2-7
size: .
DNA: TGTGCCAGCAGCCGACCAGGCCGGGGTCCCTACGAGCAGTACTTC
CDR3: CASSRPGRGPYEQYF

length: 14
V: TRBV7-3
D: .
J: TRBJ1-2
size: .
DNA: TGTGCCAGCAGCTTAATACGGAGGAGTTATGGCTACACCTTC
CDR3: CASSLIRRSYGYTF

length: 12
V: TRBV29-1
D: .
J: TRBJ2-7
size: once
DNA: TGCAGCGTGACCGACGGAGACTACGAGCAGTACTTC
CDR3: CSVTDGDYEQYF

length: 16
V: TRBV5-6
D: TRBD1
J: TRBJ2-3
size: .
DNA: TGTGCCAGCAGCTCCGGACAGGGGGCGCTAACAGATACGCAGTATTTT
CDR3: CASSSGQGALTDTQYF

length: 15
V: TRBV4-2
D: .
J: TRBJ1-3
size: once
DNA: TGTGCCAGCAGACGAGAACTGTCCTCTGGAAACACCATATATTTT
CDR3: CASRRELSSGNTIYF

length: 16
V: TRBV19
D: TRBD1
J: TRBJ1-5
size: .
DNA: TGTGCCAGTAGTCTAGGGGGCCATCTGGGCAATCAGCCCCAGCATTTT
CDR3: CASSLGGHLGNQPQHF

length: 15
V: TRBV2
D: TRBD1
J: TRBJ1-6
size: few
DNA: TGTGCCAGGAATACAGGGGGTTCCTATAATTCACCCCTCCACTTT
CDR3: CARNTGGSYNSPLHF

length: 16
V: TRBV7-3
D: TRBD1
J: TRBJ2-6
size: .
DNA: TGTGCCAGCAGCCCTAAGGGGGCCTCTGGGGCCAACGGCCTGACTTTC
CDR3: CASSPKGASGANGLTF

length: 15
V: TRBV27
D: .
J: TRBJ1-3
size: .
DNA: TGTGCCAGCAGTTTTCGGGCAGGGGTTGGAAACACCATATATTTT
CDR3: CASSFRAGVGNTIYF

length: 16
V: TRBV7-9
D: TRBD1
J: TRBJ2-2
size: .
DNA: TGTGCCAGCAGCCTCGGGACAGGGAAAAATACCGGGGAGCTGTTTTTT
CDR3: CASSLGTGKNTGELFF

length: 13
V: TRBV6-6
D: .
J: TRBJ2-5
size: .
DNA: TGTGCCAGCAGTGTAGAGGGCTGGGAGACCCAGTACTTC
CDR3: CASSVEGWETQYF

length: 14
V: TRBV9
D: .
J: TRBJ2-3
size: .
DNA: TGTGCCAGCAGCCCAGGAACTAGCACAGATACGCAGTATTTT
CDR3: CASSPGTSTDTQYF

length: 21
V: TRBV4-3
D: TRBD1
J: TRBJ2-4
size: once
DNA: TGCGCCAGCAGCCAAGTTCCTAGCAGGGACAGGGCTAAGATAGCCAAAAACATTCAGTACTTC
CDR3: CASSQVPSRDRAKIAKNIQYF

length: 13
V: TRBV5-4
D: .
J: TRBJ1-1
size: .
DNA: TGTGCCAGCAGCTTACTCGATAACACTGAAGCTTTCTTT
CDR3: CASSLLDNTEAFF

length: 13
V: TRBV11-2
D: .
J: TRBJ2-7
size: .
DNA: TGTGCCAGCAGCATAGGACTGTCCTACGAGCAGTACTTC
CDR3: CASSIGLSYEQYF

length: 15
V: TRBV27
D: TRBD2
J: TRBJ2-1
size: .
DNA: TGTGCCAGCAGCCCGGGACTAGCGACCTACAATGAGCAGTTCTTC
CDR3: CASSPGLATYNEQFF

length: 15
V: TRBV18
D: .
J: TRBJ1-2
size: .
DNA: TGTGCCAGCTCACCACTCCCCAGGGCGGAAGATGGCTACACCTTC
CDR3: CASSPLPRAEDGYTF

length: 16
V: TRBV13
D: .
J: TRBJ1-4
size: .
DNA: TGTGCCAGCAGCTTAAGAGACCCGCGGTCACATGAAAAACTGTTTTTT
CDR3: CASSLRDPRSHEKLFF

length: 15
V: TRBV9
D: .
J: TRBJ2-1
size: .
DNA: TGTGCCAGCAGCGTGGGTAGGGGAGGAATGAATGAGCAGTTCTTC
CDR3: CASSVGRGGMNEQFF

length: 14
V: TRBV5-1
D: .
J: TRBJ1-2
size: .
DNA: TGCGCCAGCAGCTTCCGCCAGCGGGACTATGGCTACACCTTC
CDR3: CASSFRQRDYGYTF

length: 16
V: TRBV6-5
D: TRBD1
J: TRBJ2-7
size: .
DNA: TGTGCCAGCAGTTCGAGACAGGGGCAAATCTTCTACGAGCAGTACTTC
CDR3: CASSSRQGQIFYEQYF

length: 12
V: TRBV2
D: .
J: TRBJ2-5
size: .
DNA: TGTGCCAGCATTGGCGGGGAGGAGACCCAGTACTTC
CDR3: CASIGGEETQYF

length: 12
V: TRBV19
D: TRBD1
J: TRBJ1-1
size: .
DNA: TGTGCCGGTAGGGACAGGACCACTGAAGCTTTCTTT
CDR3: CAGRDRTTEAFF

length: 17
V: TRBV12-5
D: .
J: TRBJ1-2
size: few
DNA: TGTGCTAGTGGTTTGGGGTCAGGGGCCTCCCACCTCTATGGCTACACCTTC
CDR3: CASGLGSGASHLYGYTF

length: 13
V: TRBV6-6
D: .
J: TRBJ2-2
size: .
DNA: TGTGCCAGCAGTTTGACAGGTCCCGGGGAGCTGTTTTTT
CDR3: CASSLTGPGELFF

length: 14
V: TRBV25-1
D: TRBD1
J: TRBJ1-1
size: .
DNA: TGTGCCAGCAGTTGGACAGGTGAATGGACTGAAGCTTTCTTT
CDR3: CASSWTGEWTEAFF

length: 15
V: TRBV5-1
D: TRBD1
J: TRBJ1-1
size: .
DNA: TGCGCCAGCAGCTTCGGGACAGGGGTGGGGACTGAAGCTTTCTTT
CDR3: CASSFGTGVGTEAFF

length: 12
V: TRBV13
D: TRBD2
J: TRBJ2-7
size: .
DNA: TGTGCCAGCAGCCCTACCGGGGGGGAGCAGTACTTC
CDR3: CASSPTGGEQYF

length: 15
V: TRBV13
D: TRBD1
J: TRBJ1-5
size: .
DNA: TGTGCCAGCAGCTCCCGGGACAGGGCAGGGCAGCCCCAGCATTTT
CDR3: CASSSRDRAGQPQHF

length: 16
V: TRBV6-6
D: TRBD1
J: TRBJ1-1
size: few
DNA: TGTGCCAGCAGGATCGGGACAGGGGGTTTCGGCACTGAAGCTTTCTTT
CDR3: CASRIGTGGFGTEAFF

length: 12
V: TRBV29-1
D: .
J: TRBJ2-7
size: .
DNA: TGCAGCGTTGAGCGGGGCTCCTACGAGCAGTACTTC
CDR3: CSVERGSYEQYF

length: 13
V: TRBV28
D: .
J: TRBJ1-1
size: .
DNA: TGTGCCAGCAGTTCCCCCGGTAGCGCTGAAGCTTTCTTT
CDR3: CASSSPGSAEAFF